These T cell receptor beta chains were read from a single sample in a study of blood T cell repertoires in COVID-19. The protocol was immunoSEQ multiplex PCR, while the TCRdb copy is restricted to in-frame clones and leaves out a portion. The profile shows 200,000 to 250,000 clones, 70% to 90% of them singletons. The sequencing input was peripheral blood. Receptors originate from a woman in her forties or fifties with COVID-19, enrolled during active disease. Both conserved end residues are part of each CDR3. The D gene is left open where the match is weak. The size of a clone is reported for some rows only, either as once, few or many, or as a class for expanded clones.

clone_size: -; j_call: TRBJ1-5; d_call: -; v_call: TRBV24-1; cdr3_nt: TGTGCCACCAGTGAGGGCGGGTACACTGGGCAGCCCCAGCATTTT; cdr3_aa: CATSEGGYTGQPQHF
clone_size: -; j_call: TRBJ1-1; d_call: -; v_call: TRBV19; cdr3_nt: TGTGCCAGTAGTATCACGGGGTTGGACACTGAAGCTTTCTTT; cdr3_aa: CASSITGLDTEAFF
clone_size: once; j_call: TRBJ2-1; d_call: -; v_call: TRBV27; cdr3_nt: TGTGCCAGCAGAACGGGACACGGGCAGAATGAGCAGTTCTTC; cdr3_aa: CASRTGHGQNEQFF
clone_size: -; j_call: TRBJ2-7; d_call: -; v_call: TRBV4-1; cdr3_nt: TGCGCCAGCAGCCAAGGACAGGGCCGGGGGGAGCAGTACTTC; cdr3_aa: CASSQGQGRGEQYF
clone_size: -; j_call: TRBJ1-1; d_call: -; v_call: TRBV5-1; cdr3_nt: TGCGCCAGCAGCTTGGCTTCTAGAGGGAACACTGAAGCTTTCTTT; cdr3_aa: CASSLASRGNTEAFF
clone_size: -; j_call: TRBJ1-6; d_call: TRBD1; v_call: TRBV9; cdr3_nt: TGTGCCAGCAGCCTACAAGGACAGGGTAATTCACCCCTCCACTTT; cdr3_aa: CASSLQGQGNSPLHF
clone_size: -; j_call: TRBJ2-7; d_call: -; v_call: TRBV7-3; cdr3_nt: TGTGCCAGCAGTCAGGGGAACGAGCAGTACTTC; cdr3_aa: CASSQGNEQYF
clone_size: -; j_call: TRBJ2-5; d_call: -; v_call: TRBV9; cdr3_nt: TGTGCCAGCAGCCCTAGAACAGGGCCCCAAGAGACCCAGTACTTC; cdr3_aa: CASSPRTGPQETQYF
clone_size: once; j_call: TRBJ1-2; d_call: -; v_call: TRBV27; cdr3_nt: TGTGCCAGCAGTTTAAGGGGTTGGTATGGCTACACCTTC; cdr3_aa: CASSLRGWYGYTF
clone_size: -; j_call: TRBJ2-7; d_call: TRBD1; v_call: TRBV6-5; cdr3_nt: TGTGCCAGCAGTTCCCATTCCGGGACAGCTTTCTACGAGCAGTACTTC; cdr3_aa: CASSSHSGTAFYEQYF
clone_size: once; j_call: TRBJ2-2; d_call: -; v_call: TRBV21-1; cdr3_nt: TGTGCCAGCAGCAAAGAAGTTAGTAGGACAGGGCGAAGCGGGGAGCTGTTTTTT; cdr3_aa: CASSKEVSRTGRSGELFF
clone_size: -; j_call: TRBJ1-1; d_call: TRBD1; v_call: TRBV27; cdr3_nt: TGTGCCAGCAGTAGACAGGGAGGCCGGGCGAACACTGAAGCTTTCTTT; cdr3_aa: CASSRQGGRANTEAFF
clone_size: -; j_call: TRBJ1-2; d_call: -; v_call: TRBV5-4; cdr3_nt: TGTGCCAGCAGCCTACCTTCCCTCGGGGGGCGGACTGGCTACACCTTC; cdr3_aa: CASSLPSLGGRTGYTF
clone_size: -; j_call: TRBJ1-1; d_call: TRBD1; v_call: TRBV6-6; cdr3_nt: TGTGCCAGCAGTTCCCCGACAGGGGGAGCTTTCTTT; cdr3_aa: CASSSPTGGAFF
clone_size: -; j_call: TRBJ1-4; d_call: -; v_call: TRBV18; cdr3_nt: TGTGCCAGCTCACCACCCGGAGGGATAAAACTGTTTTTT; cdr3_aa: CASSPPGGIKLFF
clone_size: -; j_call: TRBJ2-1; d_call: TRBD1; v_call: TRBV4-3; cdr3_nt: TGCGCCAGCAGCTTCCGGGACAGGGTGTACAATGAGCAGTTCTTC; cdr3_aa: CASSFRDRVYNEQFF
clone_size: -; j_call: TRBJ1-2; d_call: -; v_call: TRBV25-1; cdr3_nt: TGTGCCAGCAGTGACGGGTCCGGCTATGGCTACACCTTC; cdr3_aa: CASSDGSGYGYTF
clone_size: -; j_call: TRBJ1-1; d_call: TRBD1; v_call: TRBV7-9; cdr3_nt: TGTGCCAGCAGCTTGGACAGGGTATTAGGGAACACTGAAGCTTTCTTT; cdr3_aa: CASSLDRVLGNTEAFF
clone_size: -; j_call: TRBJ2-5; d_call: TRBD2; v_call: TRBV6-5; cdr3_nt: TGTGCCAGCTACGAATTAGCGGGGGGGCACGAGACCCAGTACTTC; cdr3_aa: CASYELAGGHETQYF
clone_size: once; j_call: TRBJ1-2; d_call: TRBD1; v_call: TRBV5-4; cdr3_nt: TGTGCCAGCAGCGTGACAGGGGGCGTATATGGCTACACCTTC; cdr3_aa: CASSVTGGVYGYTF
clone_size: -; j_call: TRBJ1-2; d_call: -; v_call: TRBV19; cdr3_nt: TGTGCCAGTGGATCTTATGGGGGGGATGGCTACACCTTC; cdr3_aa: CASGSYGGDGYTF
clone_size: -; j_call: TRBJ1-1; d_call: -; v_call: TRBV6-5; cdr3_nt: TGTGCGCTCCTGAGACTGTTGAACACTGAAGCTTTCTTT; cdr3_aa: CALLRLLNTEAFF
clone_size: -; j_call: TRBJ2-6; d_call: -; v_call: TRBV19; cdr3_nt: TGTGCCAGTATCGAGTCTGGGGCCAACGTCCTGACTTTC; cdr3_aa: CASIESGANVLTF
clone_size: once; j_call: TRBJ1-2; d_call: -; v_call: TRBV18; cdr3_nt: TGTGCCAGCTCACCAGAAGGGGAACTTGGCACTGGCTACACCTTC; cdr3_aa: CASSPEGELGTGYTF
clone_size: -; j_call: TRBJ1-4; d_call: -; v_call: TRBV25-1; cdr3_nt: TGTGCCAGCAGTGAGTCAGGAGGAGAATTAGAAAAACTGTTTTTT; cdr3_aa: CASSESGGELEKLFF
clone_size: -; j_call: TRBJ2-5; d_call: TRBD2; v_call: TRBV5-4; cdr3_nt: TGTGCCAGCAGCTTGGCAGGGCGGGGGGCCGGGAACCAGTACTTC; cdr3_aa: CASSLAGRGAGNQYF
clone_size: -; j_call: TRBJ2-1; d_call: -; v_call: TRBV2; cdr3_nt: TGTGCCAGCAGTGAGAGGGGCGGGGATGAGCAGTTCTTC; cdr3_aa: CASSERGGDEQFF
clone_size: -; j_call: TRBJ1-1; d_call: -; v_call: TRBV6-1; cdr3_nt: TGTGCCAGCAGTGAAGCCCATCCAGGGGCCACTGAAGCTTTCTTT; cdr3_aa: CASSEAHPGATEAFF
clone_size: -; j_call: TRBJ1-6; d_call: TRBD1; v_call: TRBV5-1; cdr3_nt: TGCGCCAGCAGCACAGGGGGCGCAGGTTCACCCCTCCACTTT; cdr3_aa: CASSTGGAGSPLHF
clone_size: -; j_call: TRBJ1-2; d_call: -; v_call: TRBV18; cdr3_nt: TGTGCCAGCTCACCGATGGGGTGGGGCGGAATCAACAACTATGGCTACACCTTC; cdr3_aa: CASSPMGWGGINNYGYTF
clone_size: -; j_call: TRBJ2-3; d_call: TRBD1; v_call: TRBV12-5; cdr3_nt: TGTGCTAGTGATCCACTTCCGGGACAGGGGGCCACAGATACGCAGTATTTT; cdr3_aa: CASDPLPGQGATDTQYF